The 3 T cell receptor beta chains listed next were all sequenced from one sample in a study of beta chain features in type 1 diabetes (dated by TCRdb to about 2018). Antigen specificity for these receptors is unknown. The library was made by the immunoSEQ multiplex PCR assay. The entire isolated RNA was reverse transcribed using the High Capacity cDNA Reverse Transcription Kit, and thus expressed TCRB transcripts were sequenced. Entries here come from immuneACCESS through TCRdb and include only in-frame sequences with V and J called. Some clones fail to appear in such tables; in the studies checked, an unresolved V gene covers under half of the shortfall, and the cause of the remainder is unknown. The sample table shows roughly 340,000 clones, and about 12% are seen once. About 0.01% of the sample comes from the top ten. Findings and caveats that apply to the study as a whole: A moderate but significant shortening of TCRB CDR3 length was observed in type 1 diabetes patients in all four CD4+ subsets.

Sequences were obtained from naive CD4+ T cells from blood. The intended sense of this specimen's cell subset or site label: true naive CD4+ T cells. These receptors came from a woman under 30 with type 1 diabetes.

This sequence joins TRBV10-1 and TRBJ1-1; tentative D call: TRBD1 (5 bases). V was shortened by 0 bases and J by 5 bases, with 13 bases between the two germline ends. Germline values: CDR1 WNHNN, CDR2 SYGVQD (reference sequence). This CDR3 is 15 amino acids long. DNA for the CDR3: TGCGCCAGCAGTGAGTCTCAGGGTGGTGGAACTGAAGCTTTCTTT. Its translation: CASSESQGGGTEAFF.

The chain links TRBV19 to TRBJ2-1, with 11 bases matching TRBD2. Germline V gene lookup returns CDR1 LNHDA and CDR2 SQIVND (reference sequence). Trimming took 4 bases from V and 4 from J; bases not matched to a gene: 9. CDR3 size: 17 residues. This chain's CDR3 is CASSNPALAGGYNEQFF. In DNA form, the CDR3 reads TGTGCCAGTAGTAATCCCGCCCTAGCGGGGGGTTACAATGAGCAGTTCTTC.

This clone was recorded a few times. Other DNA sequences from this sample encode an identical CDR3 as well. The V call is TRBV18, the J call TRBJ2-3, with TRBD1 identical over 7 bases. V was pared by 6 bases and J by 4 bases, with 4 bases of the junction left unmatched. Germline lookup yields CDR1 KGHSH and CDR2 LQKENI. The CDR3 loop spans 13 amino acids. The CDR3 DNA sequence: TGTGCCAGCTCGCCTACAGGGGCAGATACGCAGTATTTT. Translated: CASSPTGADTQYF.